This entry lists 32 T cell receptor beta chains sequenced from one sample in a study of control samples from healthy donors and cancer patients. The protocol was immunoSEQ multiplex PCR, while the TCRdb copy is restricted to in-frame clones and leaves out a portion. The sample contains 98,000 or so clones, almost 85% of which appear only once. Sequenced: blood. The receptors were gathered from a man aged 55 to 69 in good health.

The chain combines TRBV11-2 with TRBJ2-7, with TRBD1 identical over 11 bases. This CDR3 is 16 amino acids long. Unmatched junction bases numbered 10, after V lost 5 bases and J lost 4 bases. Germline V gene sequence: CDR1 SGHAT, CDR2 FQNNGV. CDR3 DNA: TGTGCCAGCAGCGTAAGCACCGGGACAGGGGGTTACGAGCAGTACTTC. Its protein product is CASSVSTGTGGYEQYF.

The chain has TRBV12-3 or TRBV12-4 and TRBJ1-1; 10 bases are shared with TRBD1. V was pared by 6 bases and J by 5 bases, with 3 bases of the junction left unmatched. The CDR3 sequence is 13 residues long. For the CDR3, the DNA is TGTGCCAGCAGGACAGGGGGCGGAACTGAAGCTTTCTTT. Translating gives CASRTGGGTEAFF.

With respect to this clone: Other nucleotide sequences in the sample specify the same CDR3. The rearrangement joins TRBV2 to TRBJ2-5; D call uncertain. The CDR3 loop spans 11 amino acids. Germline CDR1 and CDR2: SNHLY and FYNNEI. V shed 0 bases and J shed 5 bases, with 1 base lying between them. The CDR3 nucleotides read TGTGCCAGCAGTGAAGCGGAGACCCAGTACTTC. Amino acids: CASSEAETQYF. The full variable domain, in which reference TRBV2 and TRBJ2-5 provide the parts outside the CDR3, is EPEVTQTPSHQVTQMGQEVILRCVPISNHLYFYWYRQILGQKVEFLVSFYNNEISEKSEIFDDQFSVERPDGSNFTLKIRSTKLEDSAMYFCASSEAETQYFGPGTRLLVL.

The chain employs TRBV15 and TRBJ2-1, with TRBD1 matching 7 bases. This CDR3 has 13 amino acids. Trimming took 2 bases from V and 7 from J; bases not matched to a gene: 2. Germline V CDR1 and CDR2: LNHNV, YYDKDF (reference sequence). The CDR3 DNA is TGTGCCACCAGCAGAAAGGGGGCGAATGAGCAGTTCTTC. It encodes CATSRKGANEQFF. Full variable domain (missing parts from reference TRBV15 and TRBJ2-1): DAMVIQNPRYQVTQFGKPVTLSCSQTLNHNVMYWYQQKSSQAPKLLFHYYDKDFNNEADTPDNFQSRRPNTSFCFLDIRSPGLGDTAMYLCATSRKGANEQFFGPGTRLTVL.

V is TRBV19 and J is TRBJ2-7, with 11 positions matching TRBD2. CDR3 length equals 15 residues. The germline CDR1 and CDR2 sequences are LNHDA and SQIVND (reference sequence). The V and J ends lost 5 bases and 6 bases, in that order; junction bases with no gene match: 9. The CDR3 coding sequence is TGTGCCAGTAGTGCCTCACTAGCGGGAGTTACCGAGCAGTACTTC. Translation gives CASSASLAGVTEQYF.

The chain couples TRBV2 to TRBJ2-2; 7 bases line up with TRBD1. This CDR3 comprises 20 residues. The germline gives CDR1 SNHLY, CDR2 FYNNEI. The V and J ends lost 1 base and 1 base, in that order; junction bases with no gene match: 15. CDR3 region: CASSEEVPGGPFMNTGELFF. The CDR3 DNA reads TGTGCCAGCAGTGAAGAGGTCCCAGGGGGACCCTTTATGAACACCGGGGAGCTGTTTTTT.

The chain combines TRBV24-1 with TRBJ2-7; a possible D gene is TRBD2 (5 bases). Trimming took off 5 bases at V and 3 bases at J, with 16 bases between the two ends. This CDR3 has 15 residues. Germline V gene data show CDR1 as KGHDR and CDR2 as SFDVKD. The CDR3 protein is CATSASGILGYEQYF. In nucleotides, the CDR3 is TGTGCCACCAGTGCCTCGGGAATCCTCGGCTACGAGCAGTACTTC.

The J gene is TRBJ2-3, the V gene TRBV7-9; D possibly corresponds to TRBD1 (5 bases). Germline CDR1 reads SEHNR; CDR2 reads FQNEAQ (reference sequence). CDR3 size: 13 residues. Trimming cost V 7 bases and J 3 bases, with 11 bases left between them. As DNA, the CDR3 is TGTGCCAGCAAAGGCAGGGAAACAGATACGCAGTATTTT. Amino acid sequence: CASKGRETDTQYF.

This chain uses TRBV11-2 with TRBJ1-1; no clear D gene. CDR1 is SGHAT and CDR2 is FQNNGV in the germline V gene. V lost 5 bases and J lost 4, with 14 bases in between. The CDR3 covers 14 residues. Here the CDR3 reads CASSPEVGGTEAFF. The CDR3 nucleotides are TGTGCCAGCAGCCCCGAGGTTGGAGGCACTGAAGCTTTCTTT.

V is TRBV7-8 and J is TRBJ1-2; possible D gene TRBD1, 5 bases. There are 15 residues in the CDR3. Trimming removed 5 bases at V and 5 bases at J, with 18 bases between. Germline lookup yields CDR1 SGHVS and CDR2 FQNEAQ. The chain's CDR3 is CASSPRDRSSYGYTF. The CDR3 nucleotides read TGTGCCAGCAGCCCTCGGGACCGCTCTTCTTATGGCTACACCTTC.

The chain combines TRBV30 with TRBJ2-7; TRBD1 matches at 11 bases. V lost 5 bases and J lost 7; bases outside the gene matches: 7. Per germline, CDR1 GTSNPN and CDR2 SVGIG (reference sequence). The CDR3 is made up of 13 amino acids. CDR3 coding DNA: TGTGCCTGGGCCCGGACAGGGGGCTTTGAGCAGTACTTC. Translating gives CAWARTGGFEQYF.

The chain is built from TRBV19 and TRBJ1-5; D is undetermined. The CDR3 has 14 amino acids. Germline-derived CDR1 and CDR2 are LNHDA and SQIVND (reference sequence). Trimming pared 3 bases from V and 4 bases from J, leaving 10 bases between. CDR3 DNA: TGTGCCAGTAGTATCTTAGCGGGTAATCAGCCCCAGCATTTT. This codes for CASSILAGNQPQHF.

This clone was observed once. This chain joins TRBV28 and TRBJ2-3; D remains ambiguous. The CDR3 consists of 11 residues. Germline CDR1 is MDHEN and CDR2 is SYDVKM. V lost 6 bases and J lost 8, with 9 bases in between. CDR3: CASSEGPTQYF. CDR3 nucleotides: TGTGCCAGCAGCGAAGGCCCTACGCAGTATTTT.

This rearrangement joins TRBV5-6 to TRBJ2-1; TRBD2 matches at 12 bases. CDR3 length: 15 residues. Unmatched junction bases numbered 4, after V lost 4 bases and J lost 5 bases. The germline V gene has CDR1 SGHDT and CDR2 YYEEEE. The CDR3 DNA reads as TGTGCCAGCAGCGGACTAGCGGGATATGACAATGAGCAGTTCTTC. It specifies CASSGLAGYDNEQFF.

This sequence joins TRBV19 and TRBJ1-4; possible D gene TRBD1, 5 bases. The V end lost 6 bases, the J end lost 3 bases, and 11 bases lay between the germline ends. The CDR3 runs 14 residues. Germline V gene lookup returns CDR1 LNHDA and CDR2 SQIVND (reference sequence). The CDR3 DNA follows: TGTGCCAGTAGCCCGACAGCTTCTAATGAAAAACTGTTTTTT. Its protein product is CASSPTASNEKLFF. The full variable domain, with the rest looked up from reference TRBV19 and TRBJ1-4, is DGGITQSPKYLFRKEGQNVTLSCEQNLNHDAMYWYRQDPGQGLRLIYYSQIVNDFQKGDIAEGYSVSREKKESFPLTVTSAQKNPTAFYLCASSPTASNEKLFFGSGTQLSVL.

This rearrangement joins TRBV25-1 to TRBJ1-2; D call uncertain. The CDR3 extends over 14 amino acids. The V gene lost 5 bases and the J gene lost 6 bases, with 16 bases spanning the gap. The germline V gene has CDR1 MGHDK and CDR2 SYGVNS. Here the CDR3 DNA reads TGTGCCAGCAGTCGGCAGATCCCAGGTGATGGCTACACCTTC. Protein sequence: CASSRQIPGDGYTF.

The chain employs TRBV19 and TRBJ1-1; D gene unclear. The CDR3 extends over 14 amino acids. Germline V gene sequence: CDR1 LNHDA, CDR2 SQIVND (reference sequence). Between the trimmed V and J ends, which lost 2 bases and 6 bases, there was a span of 13 bases. CDR3 loop: CASSIRPAGAEAFF. CDR3 bases: TGTGCCAGTAGTATAAGGCCGGCCGGGGCTGAAGCTTTCTTT.

The chain employs TRBV15 and TRBJ1-1; TRBD1 is a possible D gene (6 bases). The V end lost 2 bases, the J end lost 6 bases, and 16 bases lay between the germline ends. This CDR3 comprises 15 residues. Germline V gene lookup returns CDR1 LNHNV and CDR2 YYDKDF (reference sequence). CDR3 in amino acids: CATSRQRGGAAEAFF. The CDR3 DNA follows: TGTGCCACCAGCAGACAAAGAGGGGGGGCGGCTGAAGCTTTCTTT.

The chain combines TRBV3-1 (or the pseudogene TRBV3-2) with TRBJ2-7; 7 nucleotides line up with TRBD1. The junction had 8 bases not matched to a gene; V was cut back by 3 bases and J by 3 bases. The germline V gene encodes CDR1 LGHDT and CDR2 YNNKEL (reference sequence). This CDR3 is 15 amino acids long. The CDR3 DNA reads TGTGCCAGCAGCCACGCCGGGACAGCTTTCTACGAGCAGTACTTC. Encoded protein: CASSHAGTAFYEQYF.

This clone is judged medium-sized (0.01 to 0.1%). The chain links TRBV24-1 to TRBJ2-2; no firm D call. Germline V lookup: CDR1 KGHDR, CDR2 SFDVKD. CDR3 length equals 16 residues. V was pared by 1 base and J by 0 bases, with 8 bases between. CDR3 residues: CATSDFGQANTGELFF. In DNA, the CDR3 is TGTGCCACCAGTGATTTTGGCCAGGCGAACACCGGGGAGCTGTTTTTT.

This clone has a single count. The V gene is TRBV30, the J gene TRBJ2-6; the D is unclear. V dropped 0 bases and J dropped 1 base, with 1 base sitting between them. This CDR3 has 13 residues. The germline gives CDR1 GTSNPN, CDR2 SVGIG (reference sequence). The CDR3 is CAWSVSGANVLTF. CDR3 bases: TGTGCCTGGAGTGTATCTGGGGCCAACGTCCTGACTTTC.

In this sample, this clone turned up once. The chain is built from TRBV7-9 and TRBJ2-7; perhaps D is TRBD1 or TRBD2 (6 bases each). CDR1 SEHNR and CDR2 FQNEAQ come from the germline V gene (reference sequence). V shed 3 bases and J shed 1 base, with 13 bases lying between them. This CDR3 has 15 residues. CDR3 DNA: TGTGCCAGCAGCTTTGTGGGAGGACAGTCCTACGAGCAGTACTTC. Amino acid sequence: CASSFVGGQSYEQYF.

This sequence joins TRBV30 and TRBJ1-2; 10 bases fit TRBD1. The germline gives CDR1 GTSNPN, CDR2 SVGIG (reference sequence). The CDR3 sequence is 15 residues long. With V trimmed by 4 bases and J by 4 bases, 9 bases remained unmatched. Written as DNA, the CDR3 is TGTGCCTGGACCCCGGACAGGGGGTTTACCTATGGCTACACCTTC. Translating gives CAWTPDRGFTYGYTF. Complete variable domain (other parts from reference TRBV30 and TRBJ1-2): SQTIHQWPATLVQPVGSPLSLECTVEGTSNPNLYWYRQAAGRGLQLLFYSVGIGQISSEVPQNLSASRPQDRQFILSSKKLLLSDSGFYLCAWTPDRGFTYGYTFGSGTRLTVV.

The CDR3, as DNA: TGTGCCAGCAGCTTGGCCGGGACAGGGGGTCAAACAGATACGCAGTATTTT. Translated, it gives CASSLAGTGGQTDTQYF. The V gene is TRBV5-6, the J gene TRBJ2-3; 11 nucleotides align to TRBD1. Germline V gives CDR1 SGHDT, CDR2 YYEEEE. The ends lost 0 bases at V and 3 bases at J; junction bases unmatched: 6. This CDR3 comprises 17 residues. Full variable domain (missing parts from reference TRBV5-6 and TRBJ2-3): DAGVTQSPTHLIKTRGQQVTLRCSPKSGHDTVSWYQQALGQGPQFIFQYYEEEERQRGNFPDRFSGHQFPNYSSELNVNALLLGDSALYLCASSLAGTGGQTDTQYFGPGTRLTVL.

V and J are TRBV9 and TRBJ1-3; no clear D gene. Trimming shortened V by 2 bases and J by 0 bases, and 9 bases separated the two germline ends. This CDR3 spans 15 amino acids. CDR1 is SGDLS and CDR2 is YYNGEE in the germline V gene. For the CDR3, the DNA is TGTGCCAGCAGCGTGGGCGGAAACTCTGGAAACACCATATATTTT. Protein: CASSVGGNSGNTIYF.

The chain has TRBV30 and TRBJ2-2; 10 positions agree with TRBD2. V gave up 2 bases and J gave up 8 bases; unmatched junction bases: 8. There are 15 residues in the CDR3. Germline V CDR1 and CDR2: GTSNPN, SVGIG (reference sequence). The CDR3 bases are TGTGCCTGGAGTATCAGCGGGGGGGCCGCTGGGGAGCTGTTTTTT. Protein: CAWSISGGAAGELFF.

This chain connects TRBV7-8 to TRBJ2-7; D is possibly TRBD1 (8 bases). V was shortened by 6 bases and J by 6 bases, with 21 bases between the two germline ends. The germline CDR1 and CDR2 sequences are SGHVS and FQNEAQ. The CDR3 sequence is 15 residues long. The CDR3 protein is CASRPITQGGFEQYF. Here the CDR3 DNA reads TGTGCCAGCAGACCAATTACACAGGGGGGGTTCGAGCAGTACTTC.

J is TRBJ2-5 and V is TRBV29-1; D unclear. The germline CDR1 and CDR2 sequences are SQVTM and ANQGSEA. V lost 8 bases to trimming and J lost 4 bases, with 11 bases between them. The CDR3 consists of 11 residues. The CDR3 nucleotides read TGCAGCTTCGTTCGGGTAGAGACCCAGTACTTC. Residues: CSFVRVETQYF.

Written as DNA, the CDR3 is TGTGCCAGCAGTTTAGGTACAGGGAATCAGCCCCAGCATTTT. It codes for CASSLGTGNQPQHF. The rearrangement links TRBV28 to TRBJ1-5, with D possibly TRBD1 on 6 matching bases. The CDR3 sequence is 14 residues long. The V gene's germline CDR1 is MDHEN and CDR2 SYDVKM. Trimming removed 2 bases at V and 4 bases at J, with 9 bases between.

This chain connects TRBV6-2 or TRBV6-3 to TRBJ2-6; D is possibly TRBD2 (5 bases). Trimming took 3 bases from V and 1 from J, leaving 7 bases between them. The CDR3 contains 15 residues. Germline V gene data show CDR1 as MNHEY and CDR2 as SVGEGT. The DNA of the CDR3 is TGTGCCAGCAGTTATGGCGGGTCTGGGGCCAACGTCCTGACTTTC. It yields the protein CASSYGGSGANVLTF.

The gene calls are TRBV28 and TRBJ2-7, with 7 bases identical to TRBD2. J lost 7 bases, V lost 4 bases, and 4 bases had no gene match. The length of the CDR3 is 12 residues. Germline V CDR1 and CDR2: MDHEN, SYDVKM. Written as DNA, the CDR3 is TGTGCCAGCAGTTCCACAGCGGGGGAGCAGTACTTC. Translated: CASSSTAGEQYF.

V usage is TRBV7-9 and J usage is TRBJ2-3; 10 bases are a match to TRBD1. CDR1 and CDR2 from the germline V gene are SEHNR and FQNEAQ (reference sequence). Germline trimming cut 1 base from V and 0 bases from J; bases unmatched to any gene: 1. The CDR3 contains 16 residues. The CDR3 nucleotides are TGTGCCAGCAGCTTAGGACAGGGGGCTAGCACAGATACGCAGTATTTT. Residues: CASSLGQGASTDTQYF.